This passage covers 20 T cell receptor beta chains from one sample sequenced in a study of OX40 agonist ivuxolimab in advanced cancers. Data came from immunoSEQ multiplex PCR; TCRdb stores just in-frame clones and leaves some out. Among fewer than 90,000 clones listed, 85% to 90% were seen once. The source material was CD4+ or CD8+ T cells sorted from blood, sampled in a trial of the OX40 agonist ivuxolimab. The receptors originated from an adult with an advanced solid tumor such as melanoma, head and neck, liver or kidney cancer.

The CDR3 is CASSEAGRLEYGYTF. The DNA of the CDR3 is TGTGCCAGCAGCGAGGCAGGGCGACTTGAATATGGCTACACCTTC. The chain employs TRBV9 and TRBJ1-2; perhaps TRBD1 as D (5 bases). Germline V gene data show CDR1 as SGDLS and CDR2 as YYNGEE. With 3 bases removed from V and 5 bases from J, the gap between germline ends came to 17 bases. CDR3 length: 15 residues.

The chain uses TRBV6-5 and TRBJ2-7; D may be TRBD1 (6 bases). Looked up from germline, CDR1 is MNHEY and CDR2 is SVGAGI. The CDR3 length is 15 residues. V dropped 0 bases and J dropped 3 bases, with 12 bases sitting between them. CDR3 protein: CASSYSQGRNYEQYF. CDR3 nucleotide sequence: TGTGCCAGCAGTTACTCACAGGGAAGAAACTACGAGCAGTACTTC.

The CDR3 bases are TGTGCCAGCAGCCGACTAGCGGAACAAGAGACCCAGTACTTC. It encodes CASSRLAEQETQYF. The rearrangement joins TRBV7-2 to TRBJ2-5; 9 positions agree with TRBD2. This CDR3 contains 14 residues. Per germline, CDR1 SGHTA and CDR2 FQGNSA. The V segment lost 5 bases and the J segment 2 bases; nucleotides outside the gene matches: 3.

The chain is built from TRBV7-3 and TRBJ2-1, with a weak D call TRBD2 (5 bases). CDR1 is SGHTA, CDR2 FQGTGA, per germline. V lost 5 bases to trimming and J lost 8 bases, with 16 bases between them. This CDR3 has 14 residues. CDR3 loop: CASSKDGVRDEQFF. Here the CDR3 DNA reads TGTGCCAGCAGCAAGGACGGGGTCCGGGATGAGCAGTTCTTC.

The chain carries TRBV30 and TRBJ1-1, with D maybe TRBD1 (5 bases). This CDR3 contains 13 residues. V lost 3 bases and J 4 bases, leaving 12 bases between the germline ends. Germline CDR1 reads GTSNPN; CDR2 reads SVGIG (reference sequence). In nucleotides, the CDR3 is TGTGCCTGGAGCCCCGACAGAGCCACTGAAGCTTTCTTT. The encoded protein is CAWSPDRATEAFF.

J is TRBJ1-1 and V is TRBV7-3; TRBD1 aligns across 7 bases. The CDR3 is made up of 15 amino acids. The J segment lost 0 bases and the V segment lost 5 bases, leaving 6 bases of the junction unmatched. CDR1 and CDR2 from the germline V gene are SGHTA and FQGTGA. CDR3 residues: CASSPSQGMNTEAFF. CDR3 in DNA: TGTGCCAGCAGCCCCTCACAGGGGATGAACACTGAAGCTTTCTTT. Together with reference TRBV7-3 and TRBJ1-1, the CDR3 gives the full variable domain: GAGVSQTPSNKVTEKGKYVELRCDPISGHTALYWYRQSLGQGPEFLIYFQGTGAADDSGLPNDRFFAVRPEGSVSTLKIQRTERGDSAVYLCASSPSQGMNTEAFFGQGTRLTVV.

The V call is TRBV6-1, the J call TRBJ2-2, with 11 bases matching TRBD2. Trimming at V came to 11 bases and at J to 5 bases, leaving 7 bases not matched to a gene. The germline gives CDR1 MNHNS, CDR2 SASEGT. The CDR3 is made up of 14 amino acids. The CDR3 DNA reads as TGTGCCGGGAGACTAGCGGGACTAACCGGGGAGCTGTTTTTT. It yields the protein CAGRLAGLTGELFF.

This clone occurred a few times. CDR3 DNA: TGCGCCAGCAGCTTGGACGGGGAATTTGGCTACACCTTC. Its translation: CASSLDGEFGYTF. The V and J genes are TRBV5-1 and TRBJ1-2; D call uncertain. The ends were cut back, 0 bases at V and 7 bases at J, with 10 bases in the middle. Germline V gene sequence: CDR1 SGHRS, CDR2 YFSETQ. This CDR3 is 13 amino acids long.

This clone was seen only once. The genes are TRBV29-1 and TRBJ2-5; D is undetermined. CDR3 length: 13 amino acids. V was trimmed by 1 base and J by 5 bases, leaving 11 bases between them. The V gene's germline CDR1 is SQVTM and CDR2 ANQGSEA. Written as DNA, the CDR3 is TGCAGCGTTGAAGTGTCCAGCTCTGAGACCCAGTACTTC. As protein: CSVEVSSSETQYF.

The V and J genes are TRBV30 and TRBJ2-4, with a possible D match to TRBD2 (6 bases). Germline V gene sequence: CDR1 GTSNPN, CDR2 SVGIG (reference sequence). This CDR3 region has 14 residues. Trimming took off 1 base at V and 8 bases at J, with 15 bases between the two ends. This CDR3 is CAWSEYEWRDIQYF. CDR3 coding DNA: TGTGCCTGGAGTGAGTATGAATGGAGGGACATTCAGTACTTC.

This rearrangement joins TRBV5-1 to TRBJ2-5, with D possibly called TRBD1 or TRBD2 (6 bases each). The DNA end is more similar to TRBJ2-7, so the J call may be wrong. The length of the CDR3 is 15 residues. CDR1 and CDR2 from the germline V gene are SGHRS and YFSETQ. The CDR3 DNA is TGCGCCAGCAGCTACGACAGGAGGGGGATCTACGAGCAGTACTTC. Its translation: CASSYDRRGIYEQYF.

The CDR3 sequence: CASSARPVSNEKLFF. For the CDR3, the DNA is TGTGCCAGCAGTGCCCGGCCCGTCTCTAATGAAAAACTGTTTTTT. The V gene is TRBV27, the J gene TRBJ1-4; D unclear. Per the germline V gene, CDR1 is MNHEY and CDR2 is SMNVEV (reference sequence). V lost 5 bases to trimming and J lost 3 bases, with 13 bases between them. The CDR3 extends over 15 amino acids.

J is TRBJ1-2 and V is TRBV28, with D maybe TRBD1 (6 bases). Germline CDR1 is MDHEN and CDR2 is SYDVKM. This CDR3 region has 13 residues. Trimming left V 11 bases short and J 8 bases short, with 21 bases between. This CDR3 reads CAGSGGTPWGYTF. CDR3 coding DNA: TGTGCCGGCTCGGGAGGGACACCGTGGGGCTACACCTTC.

V and J are TRBV6-4 and TRBJ1-3, with D possibly matching TRBD1 (6 bases). Trimming removed 5 bases from V and 0 bases from J, with 11 bases in between. This CDR3 comprises 15 residues. Germline values: CDR1 MRHNA, CDR2 SNTAGT. CDR3 nucleotide sequence: TGTGCCAGCAGTTGGGACACCAGCTCTGGAAACACCATATATTTT. Translated: CASSWDTSSGNTIYF.

The genes are TRBV6-5 and TRBJ1-3, with 7 bases aligning to TRBD1. Germline loops: CDR1 MNHEY, CDR2 SVGAGI. J was trimmed by 2 bases and V by 7 bases; bases with no gene match: 8. The CDR3 sequence is 15 residues long. The CDR3 DNA follows: TGTGCCAGCACCAGAGACAGGGAGGCTGGAAACACCATATATTTT. Protein: CASTRDREAGNTIYF.

V and J are TRBV5-4 and TRBJ2-3, with 9 bases aligning to TRBD2. The V and J ends lost 4 bases and 0 bases, in that order; junction bases with no gene match: 6. CDR1 is SGHNT, CDR2 YYREEE, per germline (reference sequence). The CDR3 runs to 16 residues. The CDR3 DNA follows: TGTGCCAGCAGCCCGGGACTAGCAATAAGCACAGATACGCAGTATTTT. Translated: CASSPGLAISTDTQYF. The full variable domain, rest sourced from reference TRBV5-4 and TRBJ2-3, is ETGVTQSPTHLIKTRGQQVTLRCSSQSGHNTVSWYQQALGQGPQFIFQYYREEENGRGNFPPRFSGLQFPNYSSELNVNALELDDSALYLCASSPGLAISTDTQYFGPGTRLTVL.

The V and J genes are TRBV7-9 and TRBJ2-3, with D uncertain. The V and J ends lost 5 bases and 5 bases respectively, with 17 bases between them. This CDR3 has 15 residues. Germline CDR1 is SEHNR and CDR2 is FQNEAQ (reference sequence). The DNA of the CDR3 is TGTGCCAGCAGCCCCAACCCCACGGAGTTAGATACGCAGTATTTT. It codes for CASSPNPTELDTQYF.

This sequence joins TRBV18 and TRBJ1-2; D unresolved. The V and J ends lost 5 bases and 5 bases respectively, with 18 bases between them. CDR3 length: 15 residues. Germline CDR1 and CDR2: KGHSH and LQKENI. The CDR3 reads CASSARVASEYGYTF. The CDR3 DNA sequence: TGTGCCAGCTCAGCGCGAGTGGCTTCCGAATATGGCTACACCTTC.

The rearrangement links TRBV7-8 to TRBJ1-2, with D perhaps matching TRBD1 (5 bases). The V gene lost 1 base and the J gene lost 4 bases, with 13 bases spanning the gap. Germline V gene sequence: CDR1 SGHVS, CDR2 FQNEAQ. The length of the CDR3 is 15 residues. CDR3 DNA: TGTGCCAGCAGCTTAGACGGGACTTACATCTATGGCTACACCTTC. It specifies CASSLDGTYIYGYTF.

V usage is TRBV27 and J usage is TRBJ2-3; D possibly uses TRBD1 or TRBD2 (5 bases each). The V gene lost 7 bases and the J gene lost 2 bases, with 10 bases spanning the gap. The germline V gene encodes CDR1 MNHEY and CDR2 SMNVEV (reference sequence). The CDR3 spans 13 residues. CDR3 in DNA: TGTGCCAGCAAATGGGGGTCCACAGATACGCAGTATTTT. The encoded protein is CASKWGSTDTQYF.